This T cell receptor beta chain comes out of a study of shared clonotypes between healthy human individuals. Study outcomes and limitations: Clonotype sharing levels among donors were expected to vary with sequencing depth. Several donors showed sharing of approximately 4.7% of naive CD4 clonotypes.

Under the authors' procedure: Filtering differed, since immunoSEQ gave only junction sequences and no quality scores. TCRdb keeps only in-frame clones here, not all; method: immunoSEQ multiplex PCR. That table supplies the V and J calls and clone size; D and trimming were determined from the DNA. The sample holds over 2 million clones, roughly 95% seen once. With regard to this clone: Its antigen is undetermined.

Trimming took off 4 bases at V and 2 bases at J, with 8 bases between the two ends. Per the germline V gene, CDR1 is MNHEY and CDR2 is SMNVEV (reference sequence). The CDR3 runs to 13 residues. V usage is TRBV27 and J usage is TRBJ1-2; no clear D. The sample comprised naive CD4+ T cells sorted from blood. Subset defined: CD45RA+ positively selected. The source of this sequence is a man between 18 and 29 years old in good health. The CDR3 loop is CASSYKLNYGYTF. DNA of the CDR3: TGTGCCAGCAGTTACAAGCTAAACTATGGCTACACCTTC.